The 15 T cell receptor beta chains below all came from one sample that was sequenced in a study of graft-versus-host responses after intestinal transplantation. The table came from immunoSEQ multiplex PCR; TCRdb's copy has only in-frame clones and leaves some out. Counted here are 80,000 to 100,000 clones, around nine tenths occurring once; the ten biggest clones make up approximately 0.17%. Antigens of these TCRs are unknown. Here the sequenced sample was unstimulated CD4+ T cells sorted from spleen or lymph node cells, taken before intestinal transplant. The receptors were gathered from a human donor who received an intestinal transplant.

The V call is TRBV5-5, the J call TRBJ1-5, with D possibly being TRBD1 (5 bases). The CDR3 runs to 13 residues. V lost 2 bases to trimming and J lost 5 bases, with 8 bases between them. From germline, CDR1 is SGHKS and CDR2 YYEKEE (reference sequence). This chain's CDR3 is CASSFARDQPQHF. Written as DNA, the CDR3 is TGTGCCAGCAGCTTCGCCAGGGATCAGCCCCAGCATTTT.

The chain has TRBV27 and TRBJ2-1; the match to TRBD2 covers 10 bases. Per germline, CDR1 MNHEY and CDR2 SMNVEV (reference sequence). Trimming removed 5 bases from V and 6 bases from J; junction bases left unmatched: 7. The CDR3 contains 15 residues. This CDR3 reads CASSPEAGGPNEQFF. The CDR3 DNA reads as TGTGCCAGCAGTCCCGAAGCGGGAGGGCCCAATGAGCAGTTCTTC.

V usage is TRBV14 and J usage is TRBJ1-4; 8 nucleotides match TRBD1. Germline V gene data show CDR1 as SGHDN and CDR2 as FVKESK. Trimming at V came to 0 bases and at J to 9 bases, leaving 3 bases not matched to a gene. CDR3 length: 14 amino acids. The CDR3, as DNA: TGTGCCAGCAGCCAAGATAGACAGGGGAAAAAACTGTTTTTT. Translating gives CASSQDRQGKKLFF.

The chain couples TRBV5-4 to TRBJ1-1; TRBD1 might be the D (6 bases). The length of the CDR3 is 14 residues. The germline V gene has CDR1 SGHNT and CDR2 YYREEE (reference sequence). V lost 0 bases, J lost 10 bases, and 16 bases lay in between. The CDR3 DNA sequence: TGTGCCAGCAGCTTGGCCAAGGGGGAGATCGGAGCTTTCTTT. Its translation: CASSLAKGEIGAFF.

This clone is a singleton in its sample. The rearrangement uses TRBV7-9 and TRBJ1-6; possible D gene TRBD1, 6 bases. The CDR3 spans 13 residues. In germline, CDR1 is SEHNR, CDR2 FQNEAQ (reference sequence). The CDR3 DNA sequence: TGTGCTCTTGGGCAGGGGAATAATTCACCCCTCCACTTT. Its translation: CALGQGNNSPLHF.

Here the CDR3 reads CASSNTGTEAFF. The CDR3 region has the DNA TGTGCCAGCAGCAACACAGGGACTGAAGCTTTCTTT. This chain connects TRBV11-3 to TRBJ1-1, with D perhaps matching TRBD1 (6 bases). The germline V and J ends were trimmed by 5 bases and 5 bases, with 9 bases remaining between them. Germline lookup yields CDR1 SGHNT and CDR2 YENEEA. The CDR3 totals 12 residues.

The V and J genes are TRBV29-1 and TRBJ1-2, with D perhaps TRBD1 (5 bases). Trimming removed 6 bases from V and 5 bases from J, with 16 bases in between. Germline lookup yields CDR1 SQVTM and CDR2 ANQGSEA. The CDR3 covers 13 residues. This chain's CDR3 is CSVKQVNHYGYTF. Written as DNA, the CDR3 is TGCAGCGTAAAACAGGTCAACCATTATGGCTACACCTTC.

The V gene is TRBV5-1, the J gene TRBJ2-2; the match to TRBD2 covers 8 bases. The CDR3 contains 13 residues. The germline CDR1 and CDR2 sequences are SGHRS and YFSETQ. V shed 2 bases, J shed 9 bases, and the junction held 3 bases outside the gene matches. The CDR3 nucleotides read TGCGCCAGCAGCTTAGCGGGGGCCCGGGAGCTGTTTTTT. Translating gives CASSLAGARELFF.

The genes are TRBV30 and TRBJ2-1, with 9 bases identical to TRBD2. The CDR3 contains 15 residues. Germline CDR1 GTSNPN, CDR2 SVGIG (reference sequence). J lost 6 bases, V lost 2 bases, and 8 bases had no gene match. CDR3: CAWSQGLAGLNEQFF. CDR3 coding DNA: TGTGCCTGGAGTCAAGGCCTAGCGGGGCTCAATGAGCAGTTCTTC.

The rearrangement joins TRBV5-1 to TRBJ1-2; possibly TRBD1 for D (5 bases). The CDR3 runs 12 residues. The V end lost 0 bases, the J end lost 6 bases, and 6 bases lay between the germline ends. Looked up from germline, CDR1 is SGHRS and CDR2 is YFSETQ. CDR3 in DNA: TGCGCCAGCAGCTTGGAAGGGGATGGCTACACCTTC. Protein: CASSLEGDGYTF.

CDR3 in DNA: TGTGCCAGCAGCTCCTTGCCGAGGTTGCATGAGCAGTTCTTC. Amino acids: CASSSLPRLHEQFF. This sequence joins TRBV6-1 and TRBJ2-1; D not certain. The CDR3 length is 14 residues. V was cut by 6 bases and J by 8 bases, with 17 bases left in between. Germline CDR1 is MNHNS and CDR2 is SASEGT.

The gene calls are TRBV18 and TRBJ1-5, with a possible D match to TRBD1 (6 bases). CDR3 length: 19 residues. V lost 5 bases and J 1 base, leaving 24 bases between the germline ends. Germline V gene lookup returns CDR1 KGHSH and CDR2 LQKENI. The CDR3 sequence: CASSSLPPSFRGSNQPQHF. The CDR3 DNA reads TGTGCCAGCTCATCCCTGCCACCGTCGTTCAGGGGAAGCAATCAGCCCCAGCATTTT.

This CDR3 reads CAWSPTSASGSYEQYF. The DNA for the CDR3 is TGTGCCTGGAGTCCAACCTCAGCTAGCGGGTCCTACGAGCAGTACTTC. The chain combines TRBV30 with TRBJ2-7, with 8 positions matching TRBD2. The CDR3 contains 16 residues. From germline, CDR1 is GTSNPN and CDR2 SVGIG (reference sequence). V was clipped by 2 bases and J by 1 base; unmatched bases: 10.

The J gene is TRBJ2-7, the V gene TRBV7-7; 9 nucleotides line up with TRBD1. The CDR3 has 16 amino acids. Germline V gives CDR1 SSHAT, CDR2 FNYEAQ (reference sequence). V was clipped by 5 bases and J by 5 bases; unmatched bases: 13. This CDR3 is CASSAKNRDRVHEQYF. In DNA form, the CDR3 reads TGTGCCAGCAGCGCAAAGAACCGGGACAGGGTCCACGAGCAGTACTTC.

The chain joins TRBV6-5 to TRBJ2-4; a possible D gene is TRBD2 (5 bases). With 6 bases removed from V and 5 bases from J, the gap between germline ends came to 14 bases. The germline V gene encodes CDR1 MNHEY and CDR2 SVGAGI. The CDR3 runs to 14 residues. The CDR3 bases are TGTGCCAGCAGCCCGGGATTGGCTGAAAACATTCAGTACTTC. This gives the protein CASSPGLAENIQYF.